These 13 T cell receptor beta chains came from one sample sequenced in a study of response to subunit inactivated influenza vaccine (dated by TCRdb to between 2018 and 2020). The receptor library was made with RT-PCR. Instrument used: Illumina HiSeq 2500. TCRdb reprocessed the public reads (quality trimming at Q25 with fastp, clone calling with MiXCR) and kept in-frame beta chains. Entries are consolidated by CDR3 protein sequence, retaining the most common genes and DNA. The sample contains around 520,000 distinct CDR3 sequences, approximately 24% of them found a single time. The top ten hold approximately 2% of the sample. The sequenced sample was CD4+ T cells sorted from PBMCs, obtained approximately 5 days after vaccination. The receptor source for this set is a man aged 50 to 59 who received an inactivated influenza vaccine. Donor details come from another sample of the same person, matched by shared clones.

CDR3 nucleotide sequence: TGCGCCAGCAGCTGGGAGGGACACAACAATCAGCCCCAGCATTTT. Translated, it gives CASSWEGHNNQPQHF. The V call is TRBV5-1, the J call TRBJ1-5; D may be TRBD1 (6 bases). V was cut by 3 bases and J by 3 bases, with 13 bases left in between. This CDR3 region has 15 residues. Germline V gene lookup returns CDR1 SGHRS and CDR2 YFSETQ.

The chain is built from TRBV12-3 or TRBV12-4 and TRBJ1-1; no firm D call. Trimming left V 3 bases short and J 1 base short, with 6 bases between. The CDR3 runs 13 residues. The CDR3 here is CASSFYSNTEAFF. Written as DNA, the CDR3 is TGTGCCAGCAGTTTTTACTCGAACACTGAAGCTTTCTTT.

This clonotype was found many times. J is TRBJ2-4 and V is TRBV11-2; perhaps TRBD2 as D (5 bases). V was clipped by 5 bases and J by 1 base, with 15 bases between them. This CDR3 region has 16 residues. Germline-derived CDR1 and CDR2 are SGHAT and FQNNGV. DNA of the CDR3: TGTGCCAGCAGCCCACAACCCGGGGTCGCCAAAAACATTCAGTACTTC. Translating gives CASSPQPGVAKNIQYF.

Only a few counts were recorded for this clonotype. The J gene is TRBJ2-3, the V gene TRBV29-1; 8 bases are shared with TRBD2. Germline trimming cut 3 bases from V and 6 bases from J; bases unmatched to any gene: 8. Looked up from germline, CDR1 is SQVTM and CDR2 is ANQGSEA. This CDR3 region has 14 residues. CDR3 loop: CSVDMGLGSDTQYF. The DNA of the CDR3 is TGCAGCGTTGATATGGGACTAGGGTCCGATACGCAGTATTTT.

This clonotype was detected a few times. This chain joins TRBV12-3 or TRBV12-4 and TRBJ2-5; D remains ambiguous. The CDR3 totals 11 residues. V was shortened by 8 bases and J by 4 bases, with 8 bases between the two germline ends. CDR3 residues: CASALGETQYF. CDR3 nucleotide sequence: TGTGCCAGCGCCCTGGGAGAGACCCAGTACTTC.

The genes are TRBV20-1 and TRBJ2-7; D is uncertain. The CDR3 sequence is 13 residues long. Per germline, CDR1 DFQATT and CDR2 SNEGSKA (reference sequence). The DNA for the CDR3 is TGCTCAAAGAAGGGCTCTGGGGTGGACGAGCAGTACTTC. This codes for CSKKGSGVDEQYF.

The chain recombines TRBV14 with TRBJ1-6; D call uncertain. CDR1 is SGHDN, CDR2 FVKESK, per germline. V was cut by 6 bases and J by 12 bases, with 12 bases left in between. The CDR3 sequence is 12 residues long. CDR3 amino acids: CASRTSQLPLHF. Written as DNA, the CDR3 is TGTGCCAGCAGAACAAGCCAGCTACCCCTCCACTTT. Based on the CDR3 plus reference TRBV14 and TRBJ1-6, the full variable domain is EAGVTQFPSHSVIEKGQTVTLRCDPISGHDNLYWYRRVMGKEIKFLLHFVKESKQDESGMPNNRFLAERTGGTYSTLKVQPAELEDSGVYFCASRTSQLPLHFGNGTRLTVT.

This clonotype was counted between two and nine times. The rearrangement joins TRBV7-9 to TRBJ1-2; D is unclear. The ends were cut back, 2 bases at V and 7 bases at J, with 5 bases in the middle. CDR3 length: 11 amino acids. CDR1 is SEHNR and CDR2 is FQNEAQ in the germline V gene (reference sequence). The CDR3 loop is CASSLIFGYTF. The CDR3 bases are TGTGCCAGCAGCTTAATCTTTGGCTACACCTTC.

The genes are TRBV27 and TRBJ1-5; a possible D gene is TRBD1 (6 bases). Germline lookup yields CDR1 MNHEY and CDR2 SMNVEV (reference sequence). The CDR3 has 17 residues. The V end lost 1 base, the J end lost 4 bases, and 17 bases lay between the germline ends. As DNA, the CDR3 is TGTGCCAGCAGTTTATACGGAAGGCAGGGGAATAATCAGCCCCAGCATTTT. It codes for CASSLYGRQGNNQPQHF.

For this clonotype: The conserved phenylalanine or tryptophan normally closing the CDR3 is absent here, so this likely arose from a read error. The chain uses TRBV5-1 and TRBJ2-1; D gene unclear. Germline lookup yields CDR1 SGHRS and CDR2 YFSETQ. The CDR3 contains 13 residues. V was cut by 0 bases and J by 5 bases, with 6 bases left in between. CDR3 DNA sequence: TGCGCCAGCAGCTTGGACACTGACAATGAGCAGTTCTGC. It specifies CASSLDTDNEQFC.

This chain connects TRBV4-1 to TRBJ2-7; 9 bases fit TRBD1. V shed 1 base and J 2 bases; nucleotides not matched to a gene: 9. This CDR3 spans 17 amino acids. CDR1 is MGHRA, CDR2 YSYEKL, per germline. The CDR3 loop reads CASSQVRGQGLPYEQYF. CDR3 DNA sequence: TGCGCCAGCAGCCAAGTTCGGGGACAGGGTCTCCCCTACGAGCAGTACTTC.

In this sample, this clonotype turned up a few times. The J gene is TRBJ2-5, the V gene TRBV24-1, with no clear D. V was trimmed by 4 bases and J by 1 base, leaving 15 bases between them. The CDR3 extends over 16 amino acids. CDR1 is KGHDR, CDR2 SFDVKD, per germline. The chain's CDR3 is CATSDASPRSQETQYF. The CDR3 DNA is TGTGCCACCAGTGACGCCAGTCCCCGTTCCCAAGAGACCCAGTACTTC.

This clonotype appeared a few times. The chain combines TRBV6-1 with TRBJ1-2, with a possible D match to TRBD1 (5 bases). The CDR3 covers 12 residues. The V end lost 9 bases, the J end lost 8 bases, and 16 bases lay between the germline ends. CDR1 and CDR2 (germline): MNHNS, SASEGT. CDR3 sequence: CASSGGDRGYTF. Here the CDR3 DNA reads TGTGCCAGTAGCGGGGGGGATAGAGGCTACACCTTC.